Below, 29 T cell receptor beta chains from the same sample are listed, as sequenced in a study of lymphopenia after photon versus proton radiotherapy (dated by TCRdb to about 2019). Library generation was performed with the immunoSEQ multiplex PCR assay. As stored in TCRdb, this immuneACCESS dataset retains in-frame rearrangements with V and J assigned. A fraction of the clones does not appear; measured against another copy, unresolved V genes explain less than half of the discrepancy, and the remainder lacks a known reason. The sample contains around 5,400 clones, 88% of them found a single time. In total, the top ten clones hold over 15% of the sample. The sequencing here drew on peripheral blood, taken from a patient treated with photon-based radiotherapy. These receptors all stem from a man aged 25-45 years with gastric cancer.

The chain carries TRBV5-1 and TRBJ2-5; 7 bases are a match to TRBD1. The germline V gene encodes CDR1 SGHRS and CDR2 YFSETQ. The CDR3 runs 14 residues. The V segment lost 0 bases and the J segment 3 bases; nucleotides outside the gene matches: 2. CDR3 loop: CASSLVQGEETQYF. The CDR3 DNA follows: TGCGCCAGCAGCTTGGTTCAGGGGGAAGAGACCCAGTACTTC. The full variable domain, with the rest looked up from reference TRBV5-1 and TRBJ2-5, is KAGVTQTPRYLIKTRGQQVTLSCSPISGHRSVSWYQQTPGQGLQFLFEYFSETQRNKGNFPGRFSGRQFSNSRSEMNVSTLELGDSALYLCASSLVQGEETQYFGPGTRLLVL.

The chain recombines TRBV7-3 with TRBJ2-2; 9 bases are shared with TRBD1. The germline V gene has CDR1 SGHTA and CDR2 FQGTGA. The CDR3 length is 12 residues. The V segment lost 11 bases and the J segment 8 bases; nucleotides outside the gene matches: 6. In DNA, the CDR3 is TGTGCCTCAAGGACAGGGGCTGGGGAGCTGTTTTTT. Translating gives CASRTGAGELFF.

The chain carries TRBV2 and TRBJ2-5; possibly TRBD1 for D (6 bases). The germline gives CDR1 SNHLY, CDR2 FYNNEI. The CDR3 is 13 amino acids. With 6 bases removed from V and 4 bases from J, the gap between germline ends came to 12 bases. CDR3 nucleotides: TGTGCCAGCAGACAGGGCGGAGGAGAGACCCAGTACTTC. Its translation is CASRQGGGETQYF.

The CDR3 region is CASRLAQGKNYEQYF. CDR3 nucleotide sequence: TGCGCCAGCCGCTTGGCACAGGGAAAAAATTACGAGCAGTACTTC. The V and J genes are TRBV4-1 and TRBJ2-7; D perhaps matches TRBD1 (6 bases). Trimming stripped 8 bases from V and 4 bases from J, with 21 bases between. Germline lookup yields CDR1 MGHRA and CDR2 YSYEKL. The CDR3 sequence is 15 residues long.

The CDR3 nucleotides are TGTGCCAGCAGTTTTGTACAGGGTTATGGCTACACCTTC. It codes for CASSFVQGYGYTF. This chain uses TRBV27 with TRBJ1-2, with D maybe TRBD1 (6 bases). This CDR3 is 13 amino acids long. Trimming shortened V by 3 bases and J by 5 bases, and 10 bases separated the two germline ends. Germline V lookup: CDR1 MNHEY, CDR2 SMNVEV (reference sequence).

The chain recombines TRBV27 with TRBJ2-1; D may be TRBD1 (6 bases). The CDR3 spans 12 residues. The V end was cut by 4 bases, the J end by 14 bases, with 15 bases between. Germline V gene lookup returns CDR1 MNHEY and CDR2 SMNVEV (reference sequence). CDR3 region: CASSSTGLEEFF. CDR3 nucleotides: TGTGCCAGCAGTTCGACAGGTTTGGAGGAGTTCTTC.

The chain employs TRBV6-6 and TRBJ2-1; 14 bases agree with TRBD2. Trimming cost V 5 bases and J 7 bases; bases outside gene matches: 7. In germline, CDR1 is MNHNY, CDR2 SVGAGI (reference sequence). This CDR3 contains 16 residues. The CDR3 loop reads CASSGRLAGGRNEQFF. CDR3 coding DNA: TGTGCCAGCAGTGGCCGACTAGCGGGGGGGCGTAATGAGCAGTTCTTC.

This rearrangement joins TRBV4-1 to TRBJ1-5; D not resolved. Trimming pared 0 bases from V and 5 bases from J, leaving 5 bases between. The CDR3 consists of 13 residues. Germline lookup yields CDR1 MGHRA and CDR2 YSYEKL. DNA of the CDR3: TGCGCCAGCAGCCAAGATACGGATCAGCCCCAGCATTTT. Translating gives CASSQDTDQPQHF.

The chain is built from TRBV28 and TRBJ2-7; D is unclear. The CDR3 spans 13 residues. Germline CDR1 MDHEN, CDR2 SYDVKM. V was clipped by 1 base and J by 3 bases, with 7 bases between them. The CDR3 nucleotides read TGTGCCAGCAGTTTATCTACTCTCTACGAGCAGTACTTC. It translates to CASSLSTLYEQYF.

The CDR3 reads CASSGGGYEQYF. The CDR3 nucleotides are TGTGCCAGCAGCGGAGGGGGCTACGAGCAGTACTTC. This chain links TRBV6-5 with TRBJ2-7; D could derive from TRBD1 or TRBD2 (6 bases each). Trimming removed 6 bases from V and 3 bases from J, with 9 bases in between. Germline-derived CDR1 and CDR2 are MNHEY and SVGAGI. The CDR3 runs 12 residues.

V and J are TRBV18 and TRBJ2-7; perhaps TRBD1 as D (6 bases). Germline V gene sequence: CDR1 KGHSH, CDR2 LQKENI. The CDR3 has 15 amino acids. The V end was cut by 0 bases, the J end by 2 bases, with 11 bases between. The CDR3 protein is CASSPPAGAAYEQYF. CDR3 nucleotide sequence: TGTGCCAGCTCACCACCGGCAGGGGCTGCCTACGAGCAGTACTTC.

This chain links TRBV10-2 with TRBJ2-3; D possibly uses TRBD1 or TRBD2 (5 bases each). Trimming cost V 5 bases and J 2 bases, with 8 bases left between them. The CDR3 covers 13 residues. Germline loops: CDR1 WSHSY, CDR2 SAAADI. The CDR3: CASSWDPTDTQYF. The CDR3 nucleotides are TGCGCCAGCAGTTGGGACCCCACAGATACGCAGTATTTT.

The chain couples TRBV29-1 to TRBJ1-4, with no clear D. Germline V CDR1 and CDR2: SQVTM, ANQGSEA. Trimming pared 4 bases from V and 8 bases from J, leaving 17 bases between. The CDR3 consists of 14 residues. CDR3 DNA sequence: TGCAGCGTTGGAGGAAGCGAGACTGGGGAAAAACTGTTTTTT. Amino acid sequence: CSVGGSETGEKLFF.

The CDR3: CASSRQATSTITRANTEAFF. The CDR3 DNA is TGTGCCAGCAGTAGACAGGCCACTTCAACTATCACGAGAGCGAACACTGAAGCTTTCTTT. The V gene is TRBV28, the J gene TRBJ1-1, with D perhaps TRBD1 (6 bases). CDR1 and CDR2 (germline): MDHEN, SYDVKM. Trimming removed 5 bases at V and 1 base at J, with 29 bases between. CDR3 length: 20 amino acids.

The CDR3 protein is CASSPTGGGGYTF. The CDR3 DNA is TGTGCCAGCAGCCCGACAGGGGGCGGGGGCTACACCTTC. J is TRBJ1-2 and V is TRBV11-2; 10 nucleotides align to TRBD1. CDR3 size: 13 residues. Germline CDR1 and CDR2: SGHAT and FQNNGV. The V gene end was trimmed by 5 bases and the J gene end by 8 bases; junction bases not matched to a gene: 5.

This chain joins TRBV21-1 and TRBJ2-7. TRBV21-1 is a pseudogene segment. The CDR3 consists of 13 residues. CDR3 coding DNA: TGTGCCAGCAGCAAAGAGGCCTCCTACGAGCAGTACTTC. As protein: CASSKEASYEQYF.

The chain uses TRBV6-5 and TRBJ2-3, with 13 bases that match TRBD2. The germline V gene has CDR1 MNHEY and CDR2 SVGAGI. J was trimmed by 4 bases and V by 4 bases; bases with no gene match: 2. CDR3 length equals 15 residues. CDR3 sequence reads: CASSSTSGGSDTQYF. The CDR3 coding sequence is TGTGCCAGCAGTTCGACTAGCGGGGGGTCAGATACGCAGTATTTT.

This clone was observed a single time. V is TRBV7-9 and J is TRBJ2-3, with 10 bases aligning to TRBD2. This CDR3 region has 18 residues. Germline V lookup: CDR1 SEHNR, CDR2 FQNEAQ (reference sequence). J gave up 4 bases and V 4 bases, and 14 bases lay outside the gene matches. The chain's CDR3 is CASSSPGTSAGNPDTQYF. The CDR3 DNA reads TGTGCCAGCAGCTCCCCCGGGACTAGCGCAGGGAACCCAGATACGCAGTATTTT. Based on the CDR3 plus reference TRBV7-9 and TRBJ2-3, the full variable domain is DTGVSQNPRHKITKRGQNVTFRCDPISEHNRLYWYRQTLGQGPEFLTYFQNEAQLEKSRLLSDRFSAERPKGSFSTLEIQRTEQGDSAMYLCASSSPGTSAGNPDTQYFGPGTRLTVL.

The V call is TRBV28, the J call TRBJ1-1; D might be TRBD1 (5 bases). The V end lost 5 bases, the J end lost 0 bases, and 19 bases lay between the germline ends. From germline, CDR1 is MDHEN and CDR2 SYDVKM. CDR3 size: 17 residues. CDR3 DNA: TGTGCCAGCAGTCCACGTGTTTGGGGCCCGATGAACACTGAAGCTTTCTTT. Translating gives CASSPRVWGPMNTEAFF.

The chain couples TRBV6-5 to TRBJ1-2; no definite D call. Trimming took off 2 bases at V and 4 bases at J, with 5 bases between the two ends. The CDR3 is 12 amino acids. The germline V gene has CDR1 MNHEY and CDR2 SVGAGI. The CDR3 spells CASSYPGYGYTF. CDR3 bases: TGTGCCAGCAGTTACCCGGGCTATGGCTACACCTTC.

The gene calls are TRBV13 and TRBJ2-2; D not certain. The V and J ends lost 4 bases and 1 base respectively, with 16 bases between them. Germline V lookup: CDR1 PRHDT, CDR2 FYEKMQ (reference sequence). The CDR3 has 17 amino acids. The CDR3 region is CASSSSVVLMNTGELFF. The CDR3 DNA is TGTGCCAGCAGCTCCTCCGTCGTCCTAATGAACACCGGGGAGCTGTTTTTT.

This chain uses TRBV5-1 with TRBJ2-7; 7 nucleotides match TRBD1. In germline, CDR1 is SGHRS, CDR2 YFSETQ. This CDR3 has 16 residues. The ends lost 0 bases at V and 5 bases at J; junction bases unmatched: 11. DNA for the CDR3: TGCGCCAGCAGCTTGGGACAGGGCCCAACGGTACACGAGCAGTACTTC. Its protein product is CASSLGQGPTVHEQYF.

This clone showed up just once. The chain carries TRBV15 and TRBJ2-3; the D is unclear. Germline V lookup: CDR1 LNHNV, CDR2 YYDKDF (reference sequence). The germline V and J ends were trimmed by 2 bases and 3 bases, with 12 bases remaining between them. The CDR3 sequence is 15 residues long. The CDR3 loop reads CATSRPGLATDTQYF. CDR3 nucleotides: TGTGCCACCAGCAGACCAGGTCTCGCTACAGATACGCAGTATTTT.

V and J are TRBV27 and TRBJ1-2, with 7 bases that match TRBD1. Losses at the gene ends were 5 bases for V and 4 bases for J; bases not matched to a gene: 4. This CDR3 is 13 amino acids long. From germline, CDR1 is MNHEY and CDR2 SMNVEV (reference sequence). This chain's CDR3 is CASSKGQLYGYTF. CDR3 nucleotide sequence: TGTGCCAGCAGTAAGGGACAGCTCTATGGCTACACCTTC.

The chain combines TRBV6-5 with TRBJ2-1; maybe TRBD2 (6 bases). V lost 9 bases and J lost 2, with 17 bases in between. This CDR3 comprises 15 residues. Germline V lookup: CDR1 MNHEY, CDR2 SVGAGI. CDR3 bases: TGTGCCAGTCATGAAATTCGGGAGCCCTACAATGAGCAGTTCTTC. Its protein product is CASHEIREPYNEQFF.

The genes are TRBV6-1 and TRBJ1-4; no definite D call. The CDR3 runs to 16 residues. With 1 base removed from V and 5 bases from J, the gap between germline ends came to 14 bases. Germline CDR1 reads MNHNS; CDR2 reads SASEGT. Here the CDR3 reads CASSEVGGSQNEKLFF. CDR3 DNA: TGTGCCAGCAGTGAAGTAGGCGGGTCACAGAATGAAAAACTGTTTTTT.

Only one count was recorded for this clone. The chain couples TRBV4-3 to TRBJ2-2; TRBD1 is a possible D gene (6 bases). The V end was cut by 0 bases, the J end by 1 base, with 12 bases between. CDR1 LGHNA and CDR2 YSLEER come from the germline V gene. The CDR3 length is 17 residues. The CDR3 is CASSQDPKGQNTGELFF. CDR3 in DNA: TGCGCCAGCAGCCAAGATCCGAAGGGACAGAACACCGGGGAGCTGTTTTTT.

The rearrangement links TRBV11-2 to TRBJ2-3; no reliable D call. Trimming shortened V by 5 bases and J by 2 bases, and 5 bases separated the two germline ends. This CDR3 spans 12 amino acids. Germline CDR1 is SGHAT and CDR2 is FQNNGV. In DNA form, the CDR3 reads TGTGCCAGCAGCCCCTCCACAGATACGCAGTATTTT. This sequence encodes CASSPSTDTQYF.

The J gene is TRBJ2-1, the V gene TRBV5-4; D is unresolved. The germline CDR1 and CDR2 sequences are SGHNT and YYREEE (reference sequence). The CDR3 is made up of 13 amino acids. The V end lost 4 bases, the J end lost 6 bases, and 11 bases lay between the germline ends. DNA of the CDR3: TGTGCCAGCAGCCCGCAAACTGGCAATGAGCAGTTCTTC. The encoded protein is CASSPQTGNEQFF. Filled out from reference TRBV5-4 and TRBJ2-1, the complete variable domain reads ETGVTQSPTHLIKTRGQQVTLRCSSQSGHNTVSWYQQALGQGPQFIFQYYREEENGRGNFPPRFSGLQFPNYSSELNVNALELDDSALYLCASSPQTGNEQFFGPGTRLTVL.